The clone carrying this T cell receptor beta chain occurred many times. The germline V gene has CDR1 SEHNR and CDR2 FQNEAQ (reference sequence). Trimming removed 5 bases at V and 0 bases at J, with 17 bases between. The CDR3 spans 17 residues. For donors with ophthalmopathy, the disease showed moderate-to-severe activity, reached CAS ≥3 and NOSPECS ≥4, and had lasted under 3 months. The sample comes from a study of Graves' ophthalmopathy and Graves' hyperthyroidism. Amplification of the TCR beta CDR3 regions used RNA transcripts (as template). In the first round, RT-PCR was carried out with HTBI primers, and a multiplex PCR formed the second round. A single record per CDR3 protein comes from TCRdb applying MiXCR to the multiplex PCR reads. Of about 700,000 distinct CDR3 sequences listed, more than 40% are singletons.

The sequence was obtained from an adult man with Graves' ophthalmopathy. The chain has TRBV7-9 and TRBJ1-5; TRBD1 is a possible D gene (5 bases). The sample consisted of peripheral blood. The CDR3 here is CASSLYQGFDSNQPQHF. The CDR3 DNA reads TGTGCCAGCAGCCTGTATCAGGGTTTCGATAGCAATCAGCCCCAGCATTTT. Full variable domain (rest looked up from reference TRBV7-9 and TRBJ1-5): DTGVSQNPRHKITKRGQNVTFRCDPISEHNRLYWYRQTLGQGPEFLTYFQNEAQLEKSRLLSDRFSAERPKGSFSTLEIQRTEQGDSAMYLCASSLYQGFDSNQPQHFGDGTRLSIL.